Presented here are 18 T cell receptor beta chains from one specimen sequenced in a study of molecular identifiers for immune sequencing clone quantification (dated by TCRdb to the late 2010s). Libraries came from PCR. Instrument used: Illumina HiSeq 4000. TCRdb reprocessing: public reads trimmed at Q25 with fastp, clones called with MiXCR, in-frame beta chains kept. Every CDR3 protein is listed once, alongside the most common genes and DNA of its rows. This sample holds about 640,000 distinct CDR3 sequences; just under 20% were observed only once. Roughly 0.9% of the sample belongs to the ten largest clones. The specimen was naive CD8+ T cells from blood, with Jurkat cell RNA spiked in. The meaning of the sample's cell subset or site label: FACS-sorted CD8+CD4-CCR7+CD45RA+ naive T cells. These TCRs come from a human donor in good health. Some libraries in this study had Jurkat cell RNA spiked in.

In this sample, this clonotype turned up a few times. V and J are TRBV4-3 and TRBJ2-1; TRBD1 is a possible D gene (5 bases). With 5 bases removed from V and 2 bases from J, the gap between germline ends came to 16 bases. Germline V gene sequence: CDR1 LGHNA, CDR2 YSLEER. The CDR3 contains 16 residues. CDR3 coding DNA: TGCGCCAGCAGCACCGCCAGGGCGTTGGCCTACAATGAGCAGTTCTTC. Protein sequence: CASSTARALAYNEQFF.

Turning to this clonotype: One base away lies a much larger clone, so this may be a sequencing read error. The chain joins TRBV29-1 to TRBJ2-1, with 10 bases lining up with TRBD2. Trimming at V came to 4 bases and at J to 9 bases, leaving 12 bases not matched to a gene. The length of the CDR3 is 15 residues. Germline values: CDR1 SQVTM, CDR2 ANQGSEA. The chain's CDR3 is CSVAWRTSGKSEQFF. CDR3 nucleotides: TGCAGCGTTGCCTGGAGAACTAGCGGGAAGAGTGAGCAGTTCTTC.

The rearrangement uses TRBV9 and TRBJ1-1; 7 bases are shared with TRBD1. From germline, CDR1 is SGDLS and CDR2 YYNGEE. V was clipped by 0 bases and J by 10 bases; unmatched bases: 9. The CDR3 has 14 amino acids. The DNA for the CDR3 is TGTGCCAGCAGCGTAGTCCAGGGGGATGTAGTAGCTTTCTTT. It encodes CASSVVQGDVVAFF. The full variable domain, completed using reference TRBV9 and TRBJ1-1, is DSGVTQTPKHLITATGQRVTLRCSPRSGDLSVYWYQQSLDQGLQFLIQYYNGEERAKGNILERFSAQQFPDLHSELNLSSLELGDSALYFCASSVVQGDVVAFFGQGTRLTVV.

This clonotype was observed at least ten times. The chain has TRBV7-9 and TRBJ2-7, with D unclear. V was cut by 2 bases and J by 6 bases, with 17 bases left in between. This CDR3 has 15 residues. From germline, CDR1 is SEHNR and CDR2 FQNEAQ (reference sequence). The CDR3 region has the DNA TGTGCCAGCAGCTTAATGTCGGAATGGTCGGGCGAGCAGTACTTC. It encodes CASSLMSEWSGEQYF.

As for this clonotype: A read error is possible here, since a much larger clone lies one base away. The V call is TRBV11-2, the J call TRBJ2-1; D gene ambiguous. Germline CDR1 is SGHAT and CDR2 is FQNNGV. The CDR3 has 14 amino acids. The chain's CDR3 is CAGSLSAPSNEQFF. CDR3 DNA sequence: TGTGCCGGCAGCTTATCGGCCCCCAGCAATGAGCAGTTCTTC.

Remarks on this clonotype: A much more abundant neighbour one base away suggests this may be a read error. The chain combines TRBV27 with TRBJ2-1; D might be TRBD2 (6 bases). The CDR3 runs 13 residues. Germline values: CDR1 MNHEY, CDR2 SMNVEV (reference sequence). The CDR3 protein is CASRRGLYDEQFF. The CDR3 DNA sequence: TGTGCCAGCAGACGGGGACTCTACGATGAGCAGTTCTTC.

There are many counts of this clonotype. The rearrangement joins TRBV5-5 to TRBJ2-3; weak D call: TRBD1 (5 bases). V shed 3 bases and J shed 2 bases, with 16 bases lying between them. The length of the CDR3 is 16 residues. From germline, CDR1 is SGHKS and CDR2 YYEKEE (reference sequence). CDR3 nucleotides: TGTGCCAGCAGCTCACAAAGACAGAGATCCACAGATACGCAGTATTTT. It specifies CASSSQRQRSTDTQYF. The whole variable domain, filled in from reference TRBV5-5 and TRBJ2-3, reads DAGVTQSPTHLIKTRGQQVTLRCSPISGHKSVSWYQQVLGQGPQFIFQYYEKEERGRGNFPDRFSARQFPNYSSELNVNALLLGDSALYLCASSSQRQRSTDTQYFGPGTRLTVL.

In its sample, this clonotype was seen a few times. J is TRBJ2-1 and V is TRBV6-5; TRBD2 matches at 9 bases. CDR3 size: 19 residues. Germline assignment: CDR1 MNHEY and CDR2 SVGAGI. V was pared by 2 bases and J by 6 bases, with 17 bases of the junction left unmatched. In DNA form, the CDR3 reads TGTGCCAGCAGTTACCCTTGGTTACTAGCGGGTGAATATAGCAATGAGCAGTTCTTC. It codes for CASSYPWLLAGEYSNEQFF.

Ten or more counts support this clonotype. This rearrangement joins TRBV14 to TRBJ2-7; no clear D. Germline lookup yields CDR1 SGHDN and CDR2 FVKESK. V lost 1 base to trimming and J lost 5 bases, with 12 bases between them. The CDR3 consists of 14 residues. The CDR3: CASSQGSRFNEQYF. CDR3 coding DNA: TGTGCCAGCAGCCAAGGCTCCCGTTTTAACGAGCAGTACTTC.

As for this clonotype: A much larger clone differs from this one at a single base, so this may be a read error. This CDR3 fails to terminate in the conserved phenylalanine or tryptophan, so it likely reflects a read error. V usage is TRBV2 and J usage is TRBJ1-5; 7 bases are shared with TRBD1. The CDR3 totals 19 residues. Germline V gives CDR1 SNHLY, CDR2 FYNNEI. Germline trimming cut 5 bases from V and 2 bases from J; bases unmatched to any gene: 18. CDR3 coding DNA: TGTGCCAGCAGTAAGCAGGGGACAGTTATGGCTATAGGCAATCAGCCCCAGCATCTT. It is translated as CASSKQGTVMAIGNQPQHL.

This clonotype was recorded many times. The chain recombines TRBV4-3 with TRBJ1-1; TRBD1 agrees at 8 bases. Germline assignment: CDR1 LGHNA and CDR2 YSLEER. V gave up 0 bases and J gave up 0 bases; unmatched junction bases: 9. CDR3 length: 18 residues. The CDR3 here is CASSQETGAGGVNTEAFF. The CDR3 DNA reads TGCGCCAGCAGCCAAGAAACTGGGGCAGGGGGCGTGAACACTGAAGCTTTCTTT.

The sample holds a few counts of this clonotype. The CDR3 loop reads CASRQPGAGSPLHF. For the CDR3, the DNA is TGTGCCAGCAGACAGCCTGGGGCCGGCTCACCCCTCCACTTT. J is TRBJ1-6 and V is TRBV12-3 or TRBV12-4; weak D call: TRBD1 (5 bases). The V end lost 6 bases, the J end lost 10 bases, and 16 bases lay between the germline ends. This CDR3 has 14 residues.

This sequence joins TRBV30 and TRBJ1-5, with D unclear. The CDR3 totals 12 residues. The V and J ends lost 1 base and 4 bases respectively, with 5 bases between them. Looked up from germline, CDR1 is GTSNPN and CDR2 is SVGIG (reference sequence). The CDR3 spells CAWSAGNQPQHF. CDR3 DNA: TGTGCCTGGAGTGCGGGTAATCAGCCCCAGCATTTT.

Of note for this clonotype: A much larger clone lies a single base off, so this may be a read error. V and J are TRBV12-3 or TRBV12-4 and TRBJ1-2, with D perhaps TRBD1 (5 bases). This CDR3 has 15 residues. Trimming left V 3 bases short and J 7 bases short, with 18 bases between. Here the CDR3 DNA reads TGTGCCAGCAGTTTGAATCCCGAGACAGCCTGTGGCTACACCTTC. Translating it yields CASSLNPETACGYTF.

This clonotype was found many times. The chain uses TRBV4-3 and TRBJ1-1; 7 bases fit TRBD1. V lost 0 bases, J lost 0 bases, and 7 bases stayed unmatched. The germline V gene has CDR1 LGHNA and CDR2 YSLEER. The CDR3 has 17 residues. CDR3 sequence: CASSQDRAGQLNTEAFF. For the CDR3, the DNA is TGCGCCAGCAGCCAAGATCGAGCGGGACAGTTGAACACTGAAGCTTTCTTT.

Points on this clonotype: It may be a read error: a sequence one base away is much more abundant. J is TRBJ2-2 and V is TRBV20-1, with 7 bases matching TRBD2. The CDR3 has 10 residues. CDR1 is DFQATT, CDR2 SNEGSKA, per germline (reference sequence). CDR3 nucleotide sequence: TGCAGTGTAAGAGGCGGGGGGCTGTTTTTT. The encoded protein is CSVRGGGLFF.

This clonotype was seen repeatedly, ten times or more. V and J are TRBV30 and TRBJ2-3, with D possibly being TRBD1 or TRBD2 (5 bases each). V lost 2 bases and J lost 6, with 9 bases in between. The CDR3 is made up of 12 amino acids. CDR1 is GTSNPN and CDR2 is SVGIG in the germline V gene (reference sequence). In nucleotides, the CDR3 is TGTGCCTGGAGTCCCGAGGGGGATACGCAGTATTTT. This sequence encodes CAWSPEGDTQYF.

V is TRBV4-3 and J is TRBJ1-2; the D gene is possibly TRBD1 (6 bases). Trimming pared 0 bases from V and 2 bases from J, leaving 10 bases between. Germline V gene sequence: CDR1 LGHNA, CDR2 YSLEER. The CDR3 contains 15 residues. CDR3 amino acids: CASSQEGTTNYGYTF. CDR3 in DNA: TGCGCCAGCAGCCAAGAGGGGACAACGAACTATGGCTACACCTTC.